This record concerns one T cell receptor beta chain sequence. Its antigen is undetermined. The CDR3 has 14 amino acids. Germline values: CDR1 SGHTA, CDR2 FQGNSA. V was clipped by 4 bases and J by 5 bases, with 14 bases between them. This record belongs to a study of T cell responses to AZD1222 COVID-19 vaccine. Method: immunoSEQ multiplex PCR; TCRdb's copy keeps in-frame clones and lacks some. The repertoire consists of about 110,000 clones, with roughly 87% occurring once and the leading ten covering approximately 9.2%. Study observations and caveats: Clonal diversity was possibly underestimated, and the donors were mostly white British, with more females. In all cases, repertoires were sampled only after the peak T cell response. Increases in Spike-specific TCR breadth and depth were seen after two AZD1222 doses. The study identified only six AZD1222 recipients as seropositive at baseline.

The clonotype originates from an adult in good health. This chain joins TRBV7-2 and TRBJ2-5; D unresolved. This material consisted of peripheral blood, taken on day 0 of AZD1222 vaccination. The CDR3 sequence: CASSSGPLVETQYF. CDR3 nucleotides: TGTGCCAGCAGCTCCGGACCGTTAGTGGAGACCCAGTACTTC.